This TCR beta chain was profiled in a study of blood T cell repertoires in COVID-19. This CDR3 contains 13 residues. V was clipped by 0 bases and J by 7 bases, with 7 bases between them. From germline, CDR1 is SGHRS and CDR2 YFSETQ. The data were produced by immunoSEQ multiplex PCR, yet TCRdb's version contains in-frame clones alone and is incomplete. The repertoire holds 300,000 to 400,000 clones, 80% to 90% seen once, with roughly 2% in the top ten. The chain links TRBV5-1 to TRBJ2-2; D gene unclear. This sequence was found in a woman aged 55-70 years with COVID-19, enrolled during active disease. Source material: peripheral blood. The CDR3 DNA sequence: TGCGCCAGCAGCTTGGGCATAGACGGGGAGCTGTTTTTT. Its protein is CASSLGIDGELFF.